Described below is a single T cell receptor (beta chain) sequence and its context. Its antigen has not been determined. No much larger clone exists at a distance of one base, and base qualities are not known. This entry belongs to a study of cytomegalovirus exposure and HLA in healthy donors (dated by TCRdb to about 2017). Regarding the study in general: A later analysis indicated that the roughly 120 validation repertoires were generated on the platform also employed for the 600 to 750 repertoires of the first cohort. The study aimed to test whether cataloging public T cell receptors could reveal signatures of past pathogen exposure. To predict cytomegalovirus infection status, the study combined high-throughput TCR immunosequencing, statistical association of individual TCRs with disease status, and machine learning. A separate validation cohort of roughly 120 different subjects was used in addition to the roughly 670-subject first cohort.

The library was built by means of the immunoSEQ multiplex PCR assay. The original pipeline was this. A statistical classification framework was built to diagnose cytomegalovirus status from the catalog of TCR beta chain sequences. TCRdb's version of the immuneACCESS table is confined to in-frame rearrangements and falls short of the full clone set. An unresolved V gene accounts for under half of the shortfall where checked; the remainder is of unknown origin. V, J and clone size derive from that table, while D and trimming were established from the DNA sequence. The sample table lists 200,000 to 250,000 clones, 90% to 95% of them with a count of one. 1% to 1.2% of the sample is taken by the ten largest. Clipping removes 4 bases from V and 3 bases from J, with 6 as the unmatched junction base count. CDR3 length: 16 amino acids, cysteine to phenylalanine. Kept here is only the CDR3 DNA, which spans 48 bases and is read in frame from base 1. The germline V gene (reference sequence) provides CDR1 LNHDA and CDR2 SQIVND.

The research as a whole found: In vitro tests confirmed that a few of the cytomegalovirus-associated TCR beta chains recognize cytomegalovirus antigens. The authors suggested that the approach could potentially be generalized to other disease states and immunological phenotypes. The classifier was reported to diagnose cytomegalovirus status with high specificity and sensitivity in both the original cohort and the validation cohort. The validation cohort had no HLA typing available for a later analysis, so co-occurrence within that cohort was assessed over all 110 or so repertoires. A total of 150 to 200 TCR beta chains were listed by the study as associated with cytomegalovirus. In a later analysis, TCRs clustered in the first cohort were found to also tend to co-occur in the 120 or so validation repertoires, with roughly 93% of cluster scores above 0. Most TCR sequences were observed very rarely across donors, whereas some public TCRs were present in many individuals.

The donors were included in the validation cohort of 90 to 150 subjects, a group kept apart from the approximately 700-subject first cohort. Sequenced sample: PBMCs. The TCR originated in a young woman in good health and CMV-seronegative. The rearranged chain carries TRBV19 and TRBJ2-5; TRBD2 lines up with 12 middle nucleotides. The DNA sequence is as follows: TGTGCCAGTAGTAACCTTCGGACTAGCGGGGAAGAGACCCAGTACTTC. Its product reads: CASSNLRTSGEETQYF.